This TCR beta chain was identified in a study of neurological immune-mediated disorders. This CDR3 comprises 14 residues. The germline V and J ends were trimmed by 1 base and 2 bases, with 9 bases remaining between them. Germline CDR1 is SGHAT and CDR2 is FQNNGV. MiXCR, run by TCRdb on the 5' RACE reads, gives a single entry per CDR3 protein. The sample includes around 27,000 distinct CDR3 sequences, roughly 15% of them seen just once. The clonotype originates from a man in his 70s in good health. Sequencing input: PBMCs. The chain employs TRBV11-2 and TRBJ2-7; tentatively, D is TRBD1 (5 bases). Here the CDR3 reads CASSLGRDTYEQYF. CDR3 DNA: TGTGCCAGCAGCTTAGGCAGGGATACCTACGAGCAGTACTTC.